The clone carrying this T cell receptor (beta chain) was found many times. The sequenced template was RNA, covering the TCR beta CDR3 region. First-round RT-PCR with HTBI primers preceded a second-round multiplex PCR. TCRdb reprocessed the multiplex PCR reads via MiXCR and lists one record per CDR3 protein. The data hold approximately 410,000 distinct CDR3 sequences, with approximately 15% observed a single time. Ophthalmopathy absent within 18 months of follow-up marked hyperthyroidism as stable. This entry comes from a study of Graves' ophthalmopathy and Graves' hyperthyroidism. The origin of this receptor is a woman aged 18-30 years with stable Graves' hyperthyroidism. Sequencing used peripheral blood.

The CDR3 DNA reads TGTGCCAGCAGTACCCGAGGGGGGGCTGACGGCTACACCTTC. It specifies CASSTRGGADGYTF. The V and J genes are TRBV27 and TRBJ1-2, with D perhaps TRBD1 (6 bases). Germline CDR1 and CDR2: MNHEY and SMNVEV (reference sequence). Trimming left V 5 bases short and J 8 bases short, with 18 bases between. The CDR3 length is 14 residues.